The 8 T cell receptor beta chains below were found in one sample sequenced in a study of monozygotic twins with inflammatory bowel disease. One entry per CDR3 protein, without DNA, is what TCRdb gives after re-calling the 5' RACE reads. The sample data list some 99,000 distinct CDR3 sequences. Sequencing was done on a sample of blood. All receptors derive from a human donor with ulcerative colitis or Crohn's disease, or a healthy co-twin of an affected twin (not recorded which).

The rearrangement joins TRBV24-1 to TRBJ2-1; the TRBD1 assignment by TCRdb is unverifiable without DNA. The CDR3 contains 16 residues. CDR1 is KGHDR and CDR2 is SFDVKD in the germline V gene. The CDR3 here is CATSDPGSGKGNEQFF.

This chain links TRBV27 with TRBJ2-5; TCRdb designates TRBD1, a call that cannot be tested without DNA. Germline CDR1 is MNHEY and CDR2 is SMNVEV (reference sequence). This CDR3 contains 14 residues. The CDR3 region is CASSLGPREETQYF.

The rearrangement joins TRBV5-1 to TRBJ2-5; no DNA is available, so the TRBD1 call from TCRdb remains unchecked. The CDR3 consists of 16 residues. Germline lookup yields CDR1 SGHRS and CDR2 YFSETQ. The CDR3 protein is CASSILQGATTETQYF.

The rearrangement links TRBV29-1 to TRBJ2-3. This CDR3 region has 14 residues. Per germline, CDR1 SQVTM and CDR2 ANQGSEA. The CDR3 protein is CSVVRSPSTDTQYF.

The gene calls are TRBV6-5 and TRBJ1-1. This CDR3 spans 15 amino acids. Germline V gene data show CDR1 as MNHEY and CDR2 as SVGAGI. The CDR3 here is CASSYSITGGTEAFF.

The rearrangement uses TRBV20-1 and TRBJ2-3; TCRdb calls TRBD1, which cannot be checked without DNA. This CDR3 contains 15 residues. From germline, CDR1 is DFQATT and CDR2 SNEGSKA (reference sequence). CDR3 loop: CSAPSSSALGATQYF.

The V gene is TRBV2, the J gene TRBJ2-3; absent DNA, TCRdb's TRBD2 call cannot be checked. CDR3 length: 14 residues. Germline-derived CDR1 and CDR2 are SNHLY and FYNNEI. CDR3 amino acids: CASTGLEGTDTQYF.

The genes are TRBV28 and TRBJ2-1; there is no DNA to check the TCRdb D call of TRBD2. The CDR3 extends over 13 amino acids. Per the germline V gene, CDR1 is MDHEN and CDR2 is SYDVKM. This chain's CDR3 is CASNSHPRDEQFF.